This T cell receptor beta chain was sequenced for a study of blood T cells in healthy people across ages. Combining a sample-barcoded 5' primer with a J-beta primer mix, a second PCR ran for roughly 6 to 11 cycles. Each CDR3 protein gets one entry after TCRdb re-called the 5' RACE reads with MiXCR. The sample has about 1 million distinct CDR3 sequences; more than 40% are singletons. Trimming cost V 6 bases and J 4 bases, with 18 bases left between them. There are 16 residues in the CDR3. This receptor was obtained from a woman in her sixties in good health. Sequencing was done on a sample of blood. This rearrangement joins TRBV12-3 or TRBV12-4 to TRBJ2-2; TRBD1 or TRBD2 may be the D gene (5 bases each). The CDR3, as DNA: TGTGCCAGCAGCCGGGACCAAAACTCGGGCACCGGGGAGCTGTTTTTT. It encodes CASSRDQNSGTGELFF.